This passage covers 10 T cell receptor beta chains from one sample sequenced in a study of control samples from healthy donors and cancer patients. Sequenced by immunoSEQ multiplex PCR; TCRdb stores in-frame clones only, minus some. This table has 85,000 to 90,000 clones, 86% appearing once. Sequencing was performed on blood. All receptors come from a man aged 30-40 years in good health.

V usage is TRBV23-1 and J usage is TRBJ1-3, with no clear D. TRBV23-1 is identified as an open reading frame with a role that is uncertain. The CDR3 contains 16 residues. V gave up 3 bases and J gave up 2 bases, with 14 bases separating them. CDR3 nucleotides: TGCGCCAGCAGTCACCTACGGTCCGATCCTGGAAACACCATATATTTT. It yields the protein CASSHLRSDPGNTIYF.

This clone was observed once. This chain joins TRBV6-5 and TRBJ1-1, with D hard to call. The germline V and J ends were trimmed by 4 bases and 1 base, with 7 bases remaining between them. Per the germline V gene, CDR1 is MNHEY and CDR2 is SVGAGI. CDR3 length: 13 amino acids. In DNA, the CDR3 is TGTGCCAGCAGTTGGTCCTGGAACACTGAAGCTTTCTTT. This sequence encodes CASSWSWNTEAFF.

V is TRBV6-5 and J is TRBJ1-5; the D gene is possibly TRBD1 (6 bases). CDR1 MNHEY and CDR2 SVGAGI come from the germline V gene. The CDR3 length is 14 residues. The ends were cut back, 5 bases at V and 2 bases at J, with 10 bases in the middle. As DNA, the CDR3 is TGTGCCAGCAGTCCCCGACAGGGCAATCAGCCCCAGCATTTT. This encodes CASSPRQGNQPQHF.

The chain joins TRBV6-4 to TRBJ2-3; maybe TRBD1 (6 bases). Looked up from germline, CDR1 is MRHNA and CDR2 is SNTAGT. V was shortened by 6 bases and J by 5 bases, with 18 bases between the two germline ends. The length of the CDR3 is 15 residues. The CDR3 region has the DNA TGTGCCAGCAGCACACAGGGTGGTTCGGGAGATACGCAGTATTTT. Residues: CASSTQGGSGDTQYF.

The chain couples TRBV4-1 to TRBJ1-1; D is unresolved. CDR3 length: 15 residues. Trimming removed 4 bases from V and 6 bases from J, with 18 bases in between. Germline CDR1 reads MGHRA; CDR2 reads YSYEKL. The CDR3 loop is CASSPEEALWAEAFF. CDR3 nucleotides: TGCGCCAGCAGCCCCGAGGAGGCTTTGTGGGCTGAAGCTTTCTTT.

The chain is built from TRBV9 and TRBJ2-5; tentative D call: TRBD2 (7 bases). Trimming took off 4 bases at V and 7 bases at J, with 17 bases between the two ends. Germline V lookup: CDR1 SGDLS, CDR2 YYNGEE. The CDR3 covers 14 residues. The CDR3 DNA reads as TGTGCCAGCAGCACGGGGGGCCTGAGTCCGACCCAGTACTTC. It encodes CASSTGGLSPTQYF. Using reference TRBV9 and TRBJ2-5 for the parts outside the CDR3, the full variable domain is DSGVTQTPKHLITATGQRVTLRCSPRSGDLSVYWYQQSLDQGLQFLIQYYNGEERAKGNILERFSAQQFPDLHSELNLSSLELGDSALYFCASSTGGLSPTQYFGPGTRLLVL.

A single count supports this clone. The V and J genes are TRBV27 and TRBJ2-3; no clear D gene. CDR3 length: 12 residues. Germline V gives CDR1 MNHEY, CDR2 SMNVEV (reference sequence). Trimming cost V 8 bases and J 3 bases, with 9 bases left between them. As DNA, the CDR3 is TGTGCCAGCCTCAACCCAACAGATACGCAGTATTTT. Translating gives CASLNPTDTQYF.

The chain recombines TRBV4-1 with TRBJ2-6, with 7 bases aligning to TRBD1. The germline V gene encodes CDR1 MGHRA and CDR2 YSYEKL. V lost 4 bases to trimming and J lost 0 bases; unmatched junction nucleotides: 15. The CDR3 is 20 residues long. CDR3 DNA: TGCGCCAGCAGCCCTCTCGCCCCCCGGGACAGCGGCTCTGGGGCCAACGTCCTGACTTTC. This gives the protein CASSPLAPRDSGSGANVLTF.

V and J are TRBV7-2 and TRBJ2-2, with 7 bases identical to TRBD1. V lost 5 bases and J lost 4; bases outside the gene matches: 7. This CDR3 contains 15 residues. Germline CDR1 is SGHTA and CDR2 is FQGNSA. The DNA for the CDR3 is TGTGCCAGCAGCCCCCCAGGGGGTGGCACCGGGGAGCTGTTTTTT. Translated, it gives CASSPPGGGTGELFF.

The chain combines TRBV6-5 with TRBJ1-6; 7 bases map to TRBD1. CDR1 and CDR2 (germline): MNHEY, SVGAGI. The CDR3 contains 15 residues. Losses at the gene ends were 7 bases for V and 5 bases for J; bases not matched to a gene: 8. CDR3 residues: CASIRTGEHNSPLHF. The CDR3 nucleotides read TGTGCCAGCATCCGGACAGGAGAACATAATTCACCCCTCCACTTT.